One and the same sample provided the 27 T cell receptor beta chains below, sequenced in a study of blood T cells in healthy people across ages. A second PCR of roughly 7 to 11 cycles used a sample-barcoded 5' primer and a J-beta primer mix. In TCRdb, the 5' RACE reads were re-called with MiXCR into one record per CDR3 protein. The data show 800,000 to 900,000 distinct CDR3 sequences, 55% to 65% seen once. Sequencing was done on a sample of blood. Receptors were obtained from a man between 25 and 39 years old in good health.

This rearrangement joins TRBV7-3 to TRBJ2-6, with unresolved D. The CDR3 extends over 16 amino acids. Trimming shortened V by 8 bases and J by 0 bases, and 14 bases separated the two germline ends. Per the germline V gene, CDR1 is SGHTA and CDR2 is FQGTGA. The CDR3 loop is CASRPSPISGANVLTF. The CDR3 coding sequence is TGTGCCAGCCGACCGTCCCCCATCTCTGGGGCCAACGTCCTGACTTTC.

The chain employs TRBV20-1 and TRBJ2-1; 12 bases map to TRBD2. The last part of the DNA fits TRBJ2-7 better; the J call may be wrong. Per germline, CDR1 DFQATT and CDR2 SNEGSKA (reference sequence). This CDR3 has 18 residues. The CDR3 DNA follows: TGCAGTGCTAGAGTATCCCAACCCCGGACTAGCGGGGTCTACGAGCAGTACTTC. Translating it yields CSARVSQPRTSGVYEQYF.

This clonotype was counted between two and nine times. J is TRBJ1-1 and V is TRBV20-1, with 7 bases matching TRBD1. V lost 2 bases to trimming and J lost 3 bases; unmatched junction nucleotides: 6. The CDR3 totals 14 residues. Germline loops: CDR1 DFQATT, CDR2 SNEGSKA (reference sequence). The CDR3 protein is CSARMQGGYTEAFF. Written as DNA, the CDR3 is TGCAGTGCTAGAATGCAGGGGGGATACACTGAAGCTTTCTTT.

This clonotype occurred a few times. The chain joins TRBV5-1 to TRBJ2-1; 8 bases are a match to TRBD1. CDR1 is SGHRS, CDR2 YFSETQ, per germline. Losses at the gene ends were 0 bases for V and 2 bases for J; bases not matched to a gene: 4. The CDR3 sequence is 16 residues long. The chain's CDR3 is CASSLASGQAYNEQFF. The CDR3 DNA follows: TGCGCCAGCAGCTTGGCCTCGGGACAGGCCTACAATGAGCAGTTCTTC.

This clonotype has a handful of counts. V usage is TRBV28 and J usage is TRBJ2-4; D tentatively fits TRBD1 or TRBD2 (5 bases each). The V end lost 8 bases, the J end lost 0 bases, and 14 bases lay between the germline ends. The CDR3 covers 15 residues. Per the germline V gene, CDR1 is MDHEN and CDR2 is SYDVKM. For the CDR3, the DNA is TGTGCCAGCGGGTGGGACGTCATAGCCAAAAACATTCAGTACTTC. Translated, it gives CASGWDVIAKNIQYF.

J is TRBJ1-5 and V is TRBV6-2 or TRBV6-3, with D uncertain. Germline V gene sequence: CDR1 MNHEY, CDR2 SVGEGT. Trimming pared 6 bases from V and 6 bases from J, leaving 12 bases between. The CDR3 sequence is 13 residues long. CDR3 sequence reads: CASSPFLIQPQHF. In nucleotides, the CDR3 is TGTGCCAGCAGCCCCTTTTTAATTCAGCCCCAGCATTTT.

This clonotype has a count of ten or more. One end of the junction is discordant with germline, which a read error may explain. The V call is TRBV6-5, the J call TRBJ2-1; TRBD1 aligns across 8 bases. Germline V CDR1 and CDR2: MNHEY, SVGAGI. The CDR3 has 13 residues. The CDR3 reads CASSDSGGDEQFF. The CDR3 DNA reads TGTGCCAGCAGTGACTCAGGGGGCGATGAGCAGTTCTTC.

The genes are TRBV4-2 and TRBJ1-5, with 7 bases aligning to TRBD1. Germline CDR1 and CDR2: LGHNA and YNFKEQ. Trimming took 0 bases from V and 3 from J; bases not matched to a gene: 5. The CDR3 length is 16 residues. In DNA form, the CDR3 reads TGTGCCAGCAGCCAAGAGACAGGGAGTCTCAATCAGCCCCAGCATTTT. Amino acid sequence: CASSQETGSLNQPQHF.

This clonotype has just a few counts. The V call is TRBV20-1, the J call TRBJ1-5; D uncertain. CDR1 is DFQATT, CDR2 SNEGSKA, per germline (reference sequence). Trimming took off 3 bases at V and 3 bases at J, with 12 bases between the two ends. The CDR3 has 14 residues. The CDR3 protein is CSASFSPFNQPQHF. The CDR3 nucleotides are TGCAGTGCTAGTTTCAGTCCCTTCAATCAGCCCCAGCATTTT.

The V gene is TRBV6-6, the J gene TRBJ1-5; the D is unclear. Trimming took off 2 bases at V and 10 bases at J, with 9 bases between the two ends. This CDR3 has 12 amino acids. The V gene's germline CDR1 is MNHNY and CDR2 SVGAGI (reference sequence). CDR3 sequence reads: CASSYGNPPQHF. In DNA, the CDR3 is TGTGCCAGCAGTTACGGAAACCCTCCCCAGCATTTT.

This clonotype was detected only a few times. This rearrangement joins TRBV10-3 to TRBJ2-3; 8 nucleotides agree with TRBD2. Germline lookup yields CDR1 ENHRY and CDR2 SYGVKD. CDR3 length: 15 residues. V lost 8 bases and J lost 4; bases outside the gene matches: 11. The CDR3 nucleotides read TGTGCCATCGCTGGGAGTAGCGGGGCCCCAGATACGCAGTATTTT. Translating it yields CAIAGSSGAPDTQYF.

The chain joins TRBV4-2 to TRBJ1-1; D is undetermined. Germline CDR1 reads LGHNA; CDR2 reads YNFKEQ. V shed 1 base and J shed 6 bases, with 12 bases lying between them. The CDR3 spans 14 residues. The CDR3 is CASSQAEVGAEAFF. CDR3 sequence (DNA): TGTGCCAGCAGCCAAGCTGAGGTTGGAGCTGAAGCTTTCTTT.

The CDR3 bases are TGCAGCGGGAATCAGGGGTTGGGCGATGAGCAGTTCTTC. Translating it yields CSGNQGLGDEQFF. This rearrangement joins TRBV29-1 to TRBJ2-1; a possible D gene is TRBD1 (6 bases). CDR3 length equals 13 residues. V lost 7 bases and J 8 bases, leaving 18 bases between the germline ends. Germline V CDR1 and CDR2: SQVTM, ANQGSEA.

There are a few counts of this clonotype. The gene calls are TRBV2 and TRBJ2-1; TRBD2 matches 7 bases. The CDR3 sequence is 15 residues long. Germline loops: CDR1 SNHLY, CDR2 FYNNEI. V was pared by 4 bases and J by 4 bases, with 7 bases of the junction left unmatched. The CDR3 DNA sequence: TGTGCCAGCAGTGTTACCTCTAGCGGTTACAATGAGCAGTTCTTC. Its translation: CASSVTSSGYNEQFF.

This chain joins TRBV2 and TRBJ2-1; possibly TRBD2 for D (5 bases). The CDR3 runs 15 residues. CDR1 and CDR2 from the germline V gene are SNHLY and FYNNEI. V shed 10 bases and J shed 0 bases, with 16 bases lying between them. The CDR3 is CANKLDQSSYNEQFF. The CDR3 DNA follows: TGTGCCAACAAACTAGATCAGAGCTCCTACAATGAGCAGTTCTTC.

V gene TRBV11-2 combines with J gene TRBJ2-4, with D unresolved. The J call is uncertain, as TRBJ2-7 better fits the DNA end. CDR1 SGHAT and CDR2 FQNNGV come from the germline V gene. CDR3 length equals 14 residues. The chain's CDR3 is CASSLALGPYEQYF. The CDR3 nucleotides are TGTGCCAGCAGCTTAGCTCTTGGCCCCTACGAGCAGTACTTC.

This chain links TRBV6-2 or TRBV6-3 with TRBJ1-6, with D possibly being TRBD1 (6 bases). The germline V and J ends were trimmed by 6 bases and 8 bases, with 23 bases remaining between them. CDR3 size: 17 residues. Germline loops: CDR1 MNHEY, CDR2 SVGEGT. The CDR3 DNA reads as TGTGCCAGCAGCCACCCCGACAGACAGGTCCGGGATTCACCCCTCCACTTT. Its translation: CASSHPDRQVRDSPLHF.

V and J are TRBV9 and TRBJ2-5; 8 bases are shared with TRBD2. Germline lookup yields CDR1 SGDLS and CDR2 YYNGEE. This CDR3 region has 14 residues. V trimming: 4 bases; J trimming: 11 bases; junction bases outside the gene matches: 13. CDR3 sequence (DNA): TGTGCCAGCAGCACGCGGGGGGCCTACAATGAGCAGTACTTC. Translated, it gives CASSTRGAYNEQYF.

This rearrangement joins TRBV20-1 to TRBJ1-5; D gene unclear. The germline CDR1 and CDR2 sequences are DFQATT and SNEGSKA (reference sequence). This CDR3 has 14 residues. V shed 4 bases and J shed 0 bases, with 10 bases lying between them. The CDR3 protein is CSAKRGYSNQPQHF. CDR3 DNA sequence: TGCAGTGCTAAGAGAGGCTATAGCAATCAGCCCCAGCATTTT.

The chain joins TRBV12-3 or TRBV12-4 to TRBJ2-7, with 9 bases lining up with TRBD2. This CDR3 is 15 amino acids long. Trimming at V came to 4 bases and at J to 3 bases, leaving 7 bases not matched to a gene. CDR3 DNA sequence: TGTGCCAGCAGTTCCCCCGAGACTAGCGGCTACGAGCAGTACTTC. Translating gives CASSSPETSGYEQYF.

The DNA of the CDR3 is TGCAGCCACTGGACTAGCGGTTCCCAGGCCCAGTACTTC. As protein: CSHWTSGSQAQYF. The chain carries TRBV29-1 and TRBJ2-7; TRBD2 agrees at 10 bases. CDR1 is SQVTM, CDR2 ANQGSEA, per germline. There are 13 residues in the CDR3. With 8 bases clipped from V and 10 bases from J, the junction kept 14 bases outside the gene matches.

This clonotype showed up just a few times. Possible read error: a much larger clone is one base away. The chain joins TRBV7-2 to TRBJ2-4, with 7 positions matching TRBD2. The DNA end is more similar to TRBJ2-7, so the J call may be wrong. The germline V gene has CDR1 SGHTA and CDR2 FQGNSA. There are 12 residues in the CDR3. The CDR3 DNA reads TGTACCAGCAGCCTTAGCGGGTACGAGCAGTACTTC. This sequence encodes CTSSLSGYEQYF.

The chain couples TRBV14 to TRBJ2-1; possibly TRBD1 for D (6 bases). The CDR3 contains 17 residues. V was clipped by 0 bases and J by 7 bases, with 19 bases between them. Germline assignment: CDR1 SGHDN and CDR2 FVKESK. CDR3: CASSQDKVTGNSNEQFF. CDR3 in DNA: TGTGCCAGCAGCCAAGATAAAGTTACAGGGAATTCTAATGAGCAGTTCTTC. The full variable domain, rest sourced from reference TRBV14 and TRBJ2-1, is EAGVTQFPSHSVIEKGQTVTLRCDPISGHDNLYWYRRVMGKEIKFLLHFVKESKQDESGMPNNRFLAERTGGTYSTLKVQPAELEDSGVYFCASSQDKVTGNSNEQFFGPGTRLTVL.

The V and J genes are TRBV25-1 and TRBJ2-3; 9 bases align to TRBD2. After removal of 3 bases from V and 4 bases from J, the junction contained 2 bases not matched to a gene. CDR1 is MGHDK, CDR2 SYGVNS, per germline. The CDR3 totals 14 residues. CDR3 bases: TGTGCCAGCAGTGAGGCGGGGGGGGCAGATACGCAGTATTTT. Translation gives CASSEAGGADTQYF.

This clonotype was observed a few times. V is TRBV12-3 or TRBV12-4 and J is TRBJ2-1; TRBD1 aligns across 11 bases. This CDR3 contains 15 residues. Trimming took 6 bases from V and 6 from J; bases not matched to a gene: 7. CDR3 sequence: CASREDRGRINEQFF. DNA of the CDR3: TGTGCCAGCAGAGAGGACAGGGGGCGCATCAATGAGCAGTTCTTC.

This clonotype was seen only a few times. The J gene is TRBJ1-2, the V gene TRBV7-9; D remains unclear. The CDR3 length is 12 residues. Trimming pared 6 bases from V and 7 bases from J, leaving 12 bases between. CDR1 and CDR2 from the germline V gene are SEHNR and FQNEAQ (reference sequence). The CDR3 region has the DNA TGTGCCAGCAGTAGCGCAGAGATTGGCTACACCTTC. This translates into CASSSAEIGYTF.

The chain carries TRBV5-1 and TRBJ2-5; 12 bases agree with TRBD2. V lost 1 base, J lost 2 bases, and 6 bases stayed unmatched. The CDR3 contains 17 residues. Germline V gene lookup returns CDR1 SGHRS and CDR2 YFSETQ. The CDR3 here is CASSLRLTSGGQETQYF. In nucleotides, the CDR3 is TGCGCCAGCAGCTTGCGGTTGACTAGCGGGGGACAAGAGACCCAGTACTTC.